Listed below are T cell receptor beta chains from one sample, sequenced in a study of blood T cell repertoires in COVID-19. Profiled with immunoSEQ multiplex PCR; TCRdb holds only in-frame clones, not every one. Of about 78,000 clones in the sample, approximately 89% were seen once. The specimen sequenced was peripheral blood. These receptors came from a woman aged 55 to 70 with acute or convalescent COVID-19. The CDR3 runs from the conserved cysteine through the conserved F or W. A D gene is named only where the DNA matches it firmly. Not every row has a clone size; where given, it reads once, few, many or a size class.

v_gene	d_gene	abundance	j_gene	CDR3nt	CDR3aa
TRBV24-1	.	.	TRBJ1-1	TGTGCCACCAGTGATTCGCCAGATGGCACTGAAGCTTTCTTT	CATSDSPDGTEAFF
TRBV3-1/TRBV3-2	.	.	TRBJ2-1	TGTGCCAGCAGCCAGACTTACAATGAGCAGTTCTTC	CASSQTYNEQFF
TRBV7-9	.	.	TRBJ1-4	TGTGCCAGCACGAAAGTAGAAGCGAATGAAAAACTGTTTTTT	CASTKVEANEKLFF
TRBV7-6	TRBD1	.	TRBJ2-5	TGTGCCAGCAGCAGGGGGCGGGAGACCCAGTACTTC	CASSRGRETQYF
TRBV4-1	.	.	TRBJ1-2	TGCGCCAGCAGCCAAGAGAGGCAGAGCTACTATGGCTACACCTTC	CASSQERQSYYGYTF
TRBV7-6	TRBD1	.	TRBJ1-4	TGTGCCAGCAGCCCGCGGGACAGGGGCCCAACAAAGCGTCGAAAACTGTTTTTT	CASSPRDRGPTKRRKLFF
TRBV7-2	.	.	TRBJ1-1	TGTGCCAGCAGCTCCGCCAGGACAGTGAGAAACACTGAAGCTTTCTTT	CASSSARTVRNTEAFF
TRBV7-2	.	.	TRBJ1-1	TGTGCCAGCAGCACCGGGACACCGTTGAACACTGAAGCTTTCTTT	CASSTGTPLNTEAFF
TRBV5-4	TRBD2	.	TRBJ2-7	TGTGCCAGCAGCCTAAGGACTAGCGGAATGGGGGAGCAGTACTTC	CASSLRTSGMGEQYF
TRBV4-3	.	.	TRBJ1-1	TGCGCCAGCCGATATATACAGGGGAACACTGAAGCTTTCTTT	CASRYIQGNTEAFF
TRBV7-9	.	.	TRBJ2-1	TGTGCCAGCAGACACCCTGGGGCTAGGGACAATGAGCAGTTCTTC	CASRHPGARDNEQFF
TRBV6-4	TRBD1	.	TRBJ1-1	TGTGCCAGCAGTGTACCCGGGACAGGGAAAACTGAAGCTTTCTTT	CASSVPGTGKTEAFF
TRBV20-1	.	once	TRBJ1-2	TGCAGTGCTAGTCAGGGCTATGGCTACACCTTC	CSASQGYGYTF
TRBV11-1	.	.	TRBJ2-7	TGTGCCAGCAGCTCCCTCATGCGCGAGCAGTACTTC	CASSSLMREQYF
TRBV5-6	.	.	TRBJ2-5	TGTGCCAGCAGCTTAGGGACACCACAAGAGACCCAGTACTTC	CASSLGTPQETQYF
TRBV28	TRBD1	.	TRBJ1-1	TGTGCCATCAGTCCTGGTGGGCAGGGGGGTGAAGCTTTCTTT	CAISPGGQGGEAFF
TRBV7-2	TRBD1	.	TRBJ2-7	TGTGCCAGCAGCTTATTAGGGGACAGGGTCCCCGAGCAGTACTTC	CASSLLGDRVPEQYF
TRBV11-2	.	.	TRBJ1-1	TGTGCCAGCAGCTTCCCTTCTAGTACTGAAGCTTTCTTT	CASSFPSSTEAFF
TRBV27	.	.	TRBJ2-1	TGTGCCAGCAGTGACCGGAGCTCCTACAATGAGCAGTTCTTC	CASSDRSSYNEQFF
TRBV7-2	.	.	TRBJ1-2	TGTGCCAGCAGCTTAGCGCTAATCGGGGTTAGTGGCTACACCTTC	CASSLALIGVSGYTF
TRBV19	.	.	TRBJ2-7	TGTGCCAGTAGTAGCCGACAAGCCTACGAGCAGTACTTC	CASSSRQAYEQYF
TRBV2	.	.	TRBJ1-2	TGTGCCAGCAGTGGCGGGATGGACAACTATGGCTACACCTTC	CASSGGMDNYGYTF
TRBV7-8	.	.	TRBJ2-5	TGTGCCAGCAGCCCGGGGGTCTCGAAGACCCAGTACTTC	CASSPGVSKTQYF
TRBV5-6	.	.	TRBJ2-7	TGTGCCAGCAGCCTCTCATGGGGAGGATACGAGCAGTACTTC	CASSLSWGGYEQYF
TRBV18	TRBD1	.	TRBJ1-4	TGTGCCAGCTCACAAACCGGGACAGGGGGTGAAAAACTGTTTTTT	CASSQTGTGGEKLFF
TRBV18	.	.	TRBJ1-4	TGTGCCAGCTCACAGGACAGACTAAATGAAAAACTGTTTTTT	CASSQDRLNEKLFF
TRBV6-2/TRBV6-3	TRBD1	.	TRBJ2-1	TGTGCCAGCAGCGGGACAGTGGGGGTTAATGAGCAGTTCTTC	CASSGTVGVNEQFF
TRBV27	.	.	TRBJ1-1	TGTGCCAGCAGTTTACAGGGGACTGAAGCTTTCTTT	CASSLQGTEAFF
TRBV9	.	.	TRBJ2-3	TGTGCCAGCAGCGTAGATAGAGGAGCCACGACAGATACGCAGTATTTT	CASSVDRGATTDTQYF
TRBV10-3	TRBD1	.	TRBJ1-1	TGTGCCATCAGTGCCGGGACAGGATCGAACACTGAAGCTTTCTTT	CAISAGTGSNTEAFF
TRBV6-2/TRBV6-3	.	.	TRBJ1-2	TGTGCCAGCAGTTACTCTCTTCGCCGCCGCGGTGAGCATGGCTACACCTTC	CASSYSLRRRGEHGYTF
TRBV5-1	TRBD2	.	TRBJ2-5	TGCGCCAGCAGACCCCGGGGCGGGGGGCAGGAGACCCAGTACTTC	CASRPRGGGQETQYF
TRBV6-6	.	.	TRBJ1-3	TGTGCCAGCAGCGGGGTAGATGGAAACACCATATATTTT	CASSGVDGNTIYF
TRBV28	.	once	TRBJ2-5	TGTGCCAGCAGTCTGGGACACCTACTACGGGAGACCCAGTACTTC	CASSLGHLLRETQYF
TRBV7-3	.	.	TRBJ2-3	TGTGCCAGCAGCCTTCACTCTCCCCCAGATACGCAGTATTTT	CASSLHSPPDTQYF
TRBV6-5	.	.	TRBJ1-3	TGTGCCAGCAGTTATTTTGGGGGCGCGGACACCATATATTTT	CASSYFGGADTIYF
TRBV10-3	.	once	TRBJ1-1	TGTGCCATCAGGGGGGGGGTACCGAACACTGAAGCTTTCTTT	CAIRGGVPNTEAFF
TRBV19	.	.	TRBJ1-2	TGTGCCAGTTCCAGGGTTCCTAACTATGGCTACACCTTC	CASSRVPNYGYTF
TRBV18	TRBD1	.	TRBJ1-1	TGTGCCAGCTCACAAGCGGTGCCGGGACAGGGTACTGAAGCTTTCTTT	CASSQAVPGQGTEAFF
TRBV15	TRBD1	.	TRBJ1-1	TGTGCCACCAGCGATAGGAGGACAGGGGGCACTGAAGCTTTCTTT	CATSDRRTGGTEAFF
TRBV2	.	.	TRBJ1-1	TGTGCCAGCAGGGTGAAAGCTAATGAAGCTTTCTTT	CASRVKANEAFF
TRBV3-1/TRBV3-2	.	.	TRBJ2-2	TGTGCCAGCAGCCAAGGTAGCTCCGGGGAGCTGTTTTTT	CASSQGSSGELFF
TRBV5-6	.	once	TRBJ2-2	TGTGCCAGCAGCTTGTTTGTCCCTAACACCGGGGAGCTGTTTTTT	CASSLFVPNTGELFF